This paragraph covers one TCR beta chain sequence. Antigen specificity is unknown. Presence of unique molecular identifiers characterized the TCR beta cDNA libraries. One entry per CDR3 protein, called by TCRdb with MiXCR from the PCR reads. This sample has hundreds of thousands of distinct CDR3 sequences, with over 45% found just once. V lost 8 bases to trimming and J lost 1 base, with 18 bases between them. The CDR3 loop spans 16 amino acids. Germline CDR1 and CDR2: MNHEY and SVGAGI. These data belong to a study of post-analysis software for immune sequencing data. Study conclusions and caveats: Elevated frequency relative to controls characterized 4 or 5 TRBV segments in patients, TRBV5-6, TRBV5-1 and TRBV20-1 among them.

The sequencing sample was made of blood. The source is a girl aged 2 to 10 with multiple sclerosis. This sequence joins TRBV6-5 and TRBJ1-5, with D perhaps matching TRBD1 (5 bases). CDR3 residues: CASSPREGISNQPQHF. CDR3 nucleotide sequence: TGTGCCAGCTCTCCCCGGGAGGGGATAAGCAATCAGCCCCAGCATTTT.